Listed here are 18 T cell receptor beta chains from one sample, sequenced in a study of T-cell reconstitution after alpha-beta-depleted transplantation in children. Preparation of the TCRbeta library involved a method that used unique molecular identifiers. TCRdb re-analysed the PCR reads in MiXCR, keeping a single row per CDR3 protein. Here the sample spans some 500,000 distinct CDR3 sequences, about a sixth being singletons. Sequencing was performed on PBMCs from the stem cell graft donor, taken from the stem cell graft. The source is a human donor who donated a stem cell graft to a child with acute lymphoblastic leukemia.

This chain uses TRBV4-1 with TRBJ2-7, with D perhaps TRBD1 (6 bases). Per the germline V gene, CDR1 is MGHRA and CDR2 is YSYEKL. Trimming removed 1 base from V and 7 bases from J, with 17 bases in between. The CDR3 is 15 residues long. CDR3 sequence (DNA): TGCGCCAGCAGCCAAGGCCCAGGGGAGTCCGGAGAGCAGTACTTC. The encoded protein is CASSQGPGESGEQYF.

The chain is built from TRBV5-1 and TRBJ2-7, with D perhaps matching TRBD1 (7 bases). There are 11 residues in the CDR3. Germline CDR1 reads SGHRS; CDR2 reads YFSETQ. Trimming pared 2 bases from V and 9 bases from J, leaving 9 bases between. The DNA for the CDR3 is TGCGCCAGCAGCTTTCAGGGGGGGCAGTACTTC. Protein: CASSFQGGQYF. Full variable domain (outside the CDR3, taken from reference TRBV5-1 and TRBJ2-7): KAGVTQTPRYLIKTRGQQVTLSCSPISGHRSVSWYQQTPGQGLQFLFEYFSETQRNKGNFPGRFSGRQFSNSRSEMNVSTLELGDSALYLCASSFQGGQYFGPGTRLTVT.

The table lists this clonotype with many counts. V and J are TRBV18 and TRBJ2-3; D remains unclear. Trimming took 2 bases from V and 4 from J, leaving 4 bases between them. Germline V gives CDR1 KGHSH, CDR2 LQKENI. The CDR3 is made up of 12 amino acids. CDR3 sequence (DNA): TGTGCCAGCTCACCAATCCCAGATACGCAGTATTTT. It specifies CASSPIPDTQYF.

The chain carries TRBV7-6 and TRBJ2-1; D is perhaps TRBD2 (6 bases). The CDR3 runs to 12 residues. The V gene's germline CDR1 is SGHVS and CDR2 FNYEAQ. The CDR3 reads CASAGLDNEQFF. DNA of the CDR3: TGTGCGAGCGCGGGATTGGACAATGAGCAGTTCTTC.

This clonotype was picked up many times. The CDR3 region has the DNA TGCAGTGCTAGAGATCCGGGGTCGGGCACTGAAGCTTTCTTT. The encoded protein is CSARDPGSGTEAFF. The chain recombines TRBV20-1 with TRBJ1-1; no clear D. CDR1 is DFQATT, CDR2 SNEGSKA, per germline (reference sequence). The CDR3 length is 14 residues. V was cut by 0 bases and J by 4 bases, with 12 bases left in between.

This clonotype showed up just a few times. The chain couples TRBV7-9 to TRBJ1-4; D is possibly TRBD1 (6 bases). Between the trimmed V and J ends, which lost 5 bases and 8 bases, there was a span of 18 bases. CDR1 and CDR2 (germline): SEHNR, FQNEAQ (reference sequence). The CDR3 sequence is 15 residues long. This CDR3 is CASSRESRRGEKLFF. In DNA, the CDR3 is TGTGCCAGCAGCCGAGAAAGCAGGAGGGGGGAAAAACTGTTTTTT.

This clonotype was seen only a few times. The chain links TRBV25-1 to TRBJ2-1; D gene uncertain. The ends were cut back, 2 bases at V and 6 bases at J, with 11 bases in the middle. This CDR3 contains 14 residues. The germline V gene encodes CDR1 MGHDK and CDR2 SYGVNS. CDR3 residues: CASSEQVFGNEQFF. CDR3 in DNA: TGTGCCAGCAGTGAACAAGTTTTCGGCAATGAGCAGTTCTTC.

There are a few counts of this clonotype. The CDR3 nucleotides read TGTGCCAGCAGCTCCGGACTAGCGGGAGGACAAGAGACCCAGTACTTC. Protein sequence: CASSSGLAGGQETQYF. The rearrangement uses TRBV7-2 and TRBJ2-5, with 14 positions matching TRBD2. There are 16 residues in the CDR3. V was pared by 4 bases and J by 2 bases, with 3 bases of the junction left unmatched. The germline gives CDR1 SGHTA, CDR2 FQGNSA.

The rearrangement links TRBV29-1 to TRBJ2-3; maybe TRBD2 (5 bases). Deletions cut 5 bases from V and 0 bases from J, with 18 bases between. Germline assignment: CDR1 SQVTM and CDR2 ANQGSEA. This CDR3 contains 16 residues. The CDR3 bases are TGCAGCGTTTCCACGGGGAGTCGCACTAGCACAGATACGCAGTATTTT. Translating gives CSVSTGSRTSTDTQYF.

The chain links TRBV7-6 to TRBJ2-1; 7 bases align to TRBD2. After removal of 4 bases from V and 0 bases from J, the junction contained 6 bases not matched to a gene. The CDR3 consists of 16 residues. Germline-derived CDR1 and CDR2 are SGHVS and FNYEAQ. The CDR3 loop reads CASSSPKRDSYNEQFF. The CDR3 nucleotides are TGTGCCAGCAGCTCTCCCAAGCGGGACTCCTACAATGAGCAGTTCTTC.

This clonotype showed up just a few times. As DNA, the CDR3 is TGCAGTGCTAGGAAGCAGCACTCTGGAAACACCATATATTTT. This gives the protein CSARKQHSGNTIYF. The rearrangement joins TRBV20-1 to TRBJ1-3; unclear D gene. This CDR3 has 14 residues. Trimming left V 3 bases short and J 0 bases short, with 9 bases between. CDR1 and CDR2 from the germline V gene are DFQATT and SNEGSKA (reference sequence).

This clonotype was seen a few times. CDR3 region: CASSQGLEFYNEQFF. CDR3 DNA sequence: TGTGCCAGCAGTCAAGGACTAGAATTCTACAATGAGCAGTTCTTC. The rearrangement uses TRBV12-3 or TRBV12-4 and TRBJ2-1, with 7 bases identical to TRBD2. Losses at the gene ends were 5 bases for V and 3 bases for J; bases not matched to a gene: 7. The CDR3 totals 15 residues.

This clonotype has only a few counts. The rearrangement links TRBV29-1 to TRBJ2-7; TRBD2 might be the D (5 bases). This CDR3 region has 12 residues. Germline loops: CDR1 SQVTM, CDR2 ANQGSEA. V lost 6 bases and J lost 4, with 13 bases in between. The CDR3 nucleotides read TGCAGCGTGCAGAAGACGGGATACGAGCAGTACTTC. This encodes CSVQKTGYEQYF.

This clonotype turned up a few times. The V call is TRBV7-2, the J call TRBJ2-7, with D uncertain. Trimming removed 4 bases from V and 5 bases from J, with 15 bases in between. The CDR3 runs 14 residues. From germline, CDR1 is SGHTA and CDR2 FQGNSA. CDR3 region: CASSSEPRWHEQYF. CDR3 in DNA: TGTGCCAGCAGCTCCGAGCCCCGATGGCACGAGCAGTACTTC.

This clonotype has more than one count but fewer than ten. The chain has TRBV7-6 and TRBJ1-3, with a weak D call TRBD1 (6 bases). This CDR3 contains 17 residues. The V gene's germline CDR1 is SGHVS and CDR2 FNYEAQ. V shed 0 bases and J shed 1 base, with 13 bases lying between them. The CDR3 protein is CASSLAQGQPSGNTIYF. The DNA of the CDR3 is TGTGCCAGCAGCTTAGCCCAAGGACAGCCATCTGGAAACACCATATATTTT.

The V and J genes are TRBV19 and TRBJ2-1; TRBD2 aligns across 11 bases. V trimming: 3 bases; J trimming: 0 bases; junction bases outside the gene matches: 4. CDR1 is LNHDA and CDR2 is SQIVND in the germline V gene (reference sequence). This CDR3 has 17 residues. The chain's CDR3 is CASSMTSGDSSYNEQFF. DNA for the CDR3: TGTGCCAGTAGTATGACTAGCGGGGATAGCTCCTACAATGAGCAGTTCTTC.

This clonotype has only a few counts. CDR3 amino acids: CASSPSPGSYEKLFF. The CDR3 nucleotides read TGCGCCAGCAGCCCGTCGCCCGGATCCTACGAAAAACTGTTTTTT. The chain couples TRBV4-1 to TRBJ1-4; the D is unclear. The germline V and J ends were trimmed by 4 bases and 8 bases, with 17 bases remaining between them. The CDR3 extends over 15 amino acids. Germline CDR1 is MGHRA and CDR2 is YSYEKL.

The chain is built from TRBV7-9 and TRBJ2-4; 7 nucleotides match TRBD1. V trimming: 3 bases; J trimming: 0 bases; junction bases outside the gene matches: 2. Germline-derived CDR1 and CDR2 are SEHNR and FQNEAQ (reference sequence). The CDR3 runs 15 residues. CDR3 residues: CASSFPGGAKNIQYF. CDR3 nucleotides: TGTGCCAGCAGCTTTCCAGGGGGAGCCAAAAACATTCAGTACTTC.